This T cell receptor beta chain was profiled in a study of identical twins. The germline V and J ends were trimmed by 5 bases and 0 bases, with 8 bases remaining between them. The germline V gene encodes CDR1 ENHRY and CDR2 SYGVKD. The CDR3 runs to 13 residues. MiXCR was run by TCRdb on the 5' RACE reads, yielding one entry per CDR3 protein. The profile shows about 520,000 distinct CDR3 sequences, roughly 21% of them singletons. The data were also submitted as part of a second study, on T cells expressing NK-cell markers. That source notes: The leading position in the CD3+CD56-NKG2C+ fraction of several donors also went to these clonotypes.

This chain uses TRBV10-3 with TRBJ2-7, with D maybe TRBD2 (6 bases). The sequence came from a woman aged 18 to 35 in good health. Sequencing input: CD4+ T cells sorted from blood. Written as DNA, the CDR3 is TGTGCCATCAGTTCTAGCGTCTCCTACGAGCAGTACTTC. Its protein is CAISSSVSYEQYF.